The rows below give T cell receptor beta chains drawn from one sample of a study of shared clonotypes between healthy human individuals. Only in-frame clones appear in the TCRdb table, and some are missing; sequencing was by immunoSEQ multiplex PCR. The sample has some 2,000,000 clones, more than 90% seen once. The sequenced material came from naive CD4+ T cells sorted from blood. The receptor set was obtained from a man aged 18 to 29 in good health. Each CDR3 is given with its conserved first and last residue. D genes are given only for firm matches. Size values are once, few and many counts, or a class for expanded clones, and some rows have none.

d_gene: -
j_gene: TRBJ2-7
abundance: once
v_gene: TRBV14
CDR3aa: CASSQGMATYEQYF
CDR3nt: TGTGCCAGCAGCCAAGGAATGGCTACCTACGAGCAGTACTTC

d_gene: TRBD1
j_gene: TRBJ2-2
abundance: -
v_gene: TRBV5-1
CDR3aa: CASSVGQTLTGELFF
CDR3nt: TGCGCCAGCAGCGTGGGACAGACACTCACCGGGGAGCTGTTTTTT

d_gene: TRBD1
j_gene: TRBJ1-1
abundance: -
v_gene: TRBV18
CDR3aa: CASSPGQGLPNTEAFF
CDR3nt: TGTGCCAGCTCACCCGGACAGGGACTCCCAAACACTGAAGCTTTCTTT

d_gene: -
j_gene: TRBJ1-3
abundance: -
v_gene: TRBV6-1
CDR3aa: CASSDSGAGNTIYF
CDR3nt: TGTGCCAGCAGTGATTCGGGGGCCGGAAACACCATATATTTT

d_gene: -
j_gene: TRBJ1-3
abundance: -
v_gene: TRBV6-5
CDR3aa: CASSSGGSGNTIYF
CDR3nt: TGTGCCAGCAGTTCCGGGGGCTCTGGAAACACCATATATTTT

d_gene: TRBD1
j_gene: TRBJ1-4
abundance: -
v_gene: TRBV19
CDR3aa: CASSITPQGSNEKLFF
CDR3nt: TGTGCCAGTAGTATAACCCCACAGGGGAGTAATGAAAAACTGTTTTTT

d_gene: TRBD1
j_gene: TRBJ1-2
abundance: -
v_gene: TRBV2
CDR3aa: CASSEPGQVSTNYGYTF
CDR3nt: TGTGCCAGCAGTGAACCGGGACAGGTATCTACTAACTATGGCTACACCTTC

d_gene: -
j_gene: TRBJ2-3
abundance: -
v_gene: TRBV4-1
CDR3aa: CASSQLPWLDTQYF
CDR3nt: TGCGCCAGCAGCCAATTACCCTGGTTGGATACGCAGTATTTT

d_gene: -
j_gene: TRBJ2-7
abundance: -
v_gene: TRBV6-5
CDR3aa: CASSYYYEQYF
CDR3nt: TGTGCCAGCAGTTACTACTACGAGCAGTACTTC

d_gene: TRBD1
j_gene: TRBJ2-7
abundance: -
v_gene: TRBV7-2
CDR3aa: CASSLRLRDRAGEQYF
CDR3nt: TGTGCCAGCAGCTTAAGGCTGCGGGACAGGGCTGGCGAGCAGTACTTC

d_gene: -
j_gene: TRBJ2-2
abundance: once
v_gene: TRBV2
CDR3aa: CASSEFHGGTGELFF
CDR3nt: TGTGCCAGCAGTGAATTCCATGGTGGGACCGGGGAGCTGTTTTTT

d_gene: -
j_gene: TRBJ2-3
abundance: -
v_gene: TRBV9
CDR3aa: CASSTLGIGTDTQYF
CDR3nt: TGTGCCAGCAGCACACTGGGGATCGGGACAGATACGCAGTATTTT

d_gene: TRBD1
j_gene: TRBJ2-7
abundance: few
v_gene: TRBV30
CDR3aa: CAWSRGYEQYF
CDR3nt: TGTGCCTGGAGCAGGGGGTACGAGCAGTACTTC

d_gene: -
j_gene: TRBJ2-7
abundance: -
v_gene: TRBV28
CDR3aa: CASSLKPTYEQYF
CDR3nt: TGTGCCAGCAGTTTAAAACCCACCTACGAGCAGTACTTC

d_gene: -
j_gene: TRBJ2-4
abundance: once
v_gene: TRBV6-9
CDR3aa: CASSYGIAKNIQYF
CDR3nt: TGTGCCAGCAGTTACGGGATAGCCAAAAACATTCAGTACTTC

d_gene: -
j_gene: TRBJ2-7
abundance: once
v_gene: TRBV6-6
CDR3aa: CASSYSDSYSYEQYF
CDR3nt: TGTGCCAGCAGTTACTCGGACAGCTACTCCTACGAGCAGTACTTC

d_gene: -
j_gene: TRBJ2-1
abundance: -
v_gene: TRBV10-3
CDR3aa: CAISDTPLDEQFF
CDR3nt: TGTGCCATCAGTGATACCCCCCTCGATGAGCAGTTCTTC

d_gene: -
j_gene: TRBJ2-1
abundance: -
v_gene: TRBV18
CDR3aa: CASSPPDNEQFF
CDR3nt: TGTGCCAGCTCACCACCGGACAATGAGCAGTTCTTC

d_gene: -
j_gene: TRBJ1-3
abundance: -
v_gene: TRBV9
CDR3aa: CASSVEISGNTIYF
CDR3nt: TGTGCCAGCAGCGTAGAGATCTCTGGAAACACCATATATTTT

d_gene: -
j_gene: TRBJ1-1
abundance: -
v_gene: TRBV6-6
CDR3aa: CASNRAGLTEAFF
CDR3nt: TGTGCCAGCAATAGAGCAGGGCTGACTGAAGCTTTCTTT

d_gene: TRBD1
j_gene: TRBJ1-2
abundance: -
v_gene: TRBV7-9
CDR3aa: CASSFSDRGVGYTF
CDR3nt: TGTGCCAGCAGCTTCTCGGACAGGGGTGTCGGCTACACCTTC

d_gene: -
j_gene: TRBJ2-1
abundance: -
v_gene: TRBV10-3
CDR3aa: CAISGGYNEQFF
CDR3nt: TGTGCCATCAGCGGGGGCTACAATGAGCAGTTCTTC

d_gene: TRBD1
j_gene: TRBJ2-7
abundance: -
v_gene: TRBV2
CDR3aa: CASKPRPGQGVFGEQYF
CDR3nt: TGTGCCAGCAAACCCCGACCGGGACAGGGAGTATTTGGCGAGCAGTACTTC

d_gene: -
j_gene: TRBJ2-5
abundance: -
v_gene: TRBV18
CDR3aa: CASSPRGSETQYF
CDR3nt: TGTGCCAGCTCACCACGGGGGTCAGAGACCCAGTACTTC

d_gene: TRBD1
j_gene: TRBJ1-1
abundance: once
v_gene: TRBV18
CDR3aa: CASSPTRDREGEAFF
CDR3nt: TGTGCCAGCTCACCTACCCGGGACAGGGAGGGTGAAGCTTTCTTT

d_gene: TRBD2
j_gene: TRBJ2-1
abundance: once
v_gene: TRBV7-2
CDR3aa: CASSPWREGYNEQFF
CDR3nt: TGTGCCAGCAGTCCCTGGCGGGAGGGATACAATGAGCAGTTCTTC

d_gene: -
j_gene: TRBJ1-1
abundance: -
v_gene: TRBV7-2
CDR3aa: CASSHIQTLNTEAFF
CDR3nt: TGTGCCAGCAGCCACATTCAGACCCTGAACACTGAAGCTTTCTTT

d_gene: -
j_gene: TRBJ2-1
abundance: -
v_gene: TRBV10-3
CDR3aa: CAIMRGENNEQFF
CDR3nt: TGTGCCATCATGAGGGGGGAAAACAATGAGCAGTTCTTC

d_gene: -
j_gene: TRBJ1-3
abundance: once
v_gene: TRBV11-3
CDR3aa: CASSLGDISGNTIYF
CDR3nt: TGTGCCAGCAGCTTAGGGGACATCTCTGGAAACACCATATATTTT

d_gene: -
j_gene: TRBJ2-2
abundance: -
v_gene: TRBV28
CDR3aa: CASIGDRTGELFF
CDR3nt: TGTGCCAGCATTGGAGATCGCACCGGGGAGCTGTTTTTT

d_gene: TRBD1
j_gene: TRBJ1-2
abundance: -
v_gene: TRBV10-3
CDR3aa: CAISEDRVSYGYTF
CDR3nt: TGTGCCATCAGTGAGGACAGGGTCTCCTATGGCTACACCTTC

d_gene: -
j_gene: TRBJ1-3
abundance: -
v_gene: TRBV12-5
CDR3aa: CASGLGLEGAGNTIYF
CDR3nt: TGTGCTAGTGGTTTGGGGTTAGAAGGGGCAGGAAACACCATATATTTT

d_gene: -
j_gene: TRBJ1-1
abundance: -
v_gene: TRBV9
CDR3aa: CASSVVTEAFF
CDR3nt: TGTGCCAGCAGCGTAGTAACTGAAGCTTTCTTT

d_gene: -
j_gene: TRBJ1-2
abundance: -
v_gene: TRBV5-1
CDR3aa: CASSLAGPVSKVNYGYTF
CDR3nt: TGCGCCAGCAGCTTGGCCGGCCCCGTCAGCAAGGTGAACTATGGCTACACCTTC

d_gene: TRBD1
j_gene: TRBJ1-1
abundance: -
v_gene: TRBV29-1
CDR3aa: CSVERQGARAFF
CDR3nt: TGCAGCGTTGAACGACAGGGGGCGCGAGCTTTCTTT

d_gene: -
j_gene: TRBJ1-4
abundance: -
v_gene: TRBV5-6
CDR3aa: CASSRGSRSTNEKLFF
CDR3nt: TGTGCCAGCAGCCGCGGTTCTCGGTCAACTAATGAAAAACTGTTTTTT

d_gene: TRBD1
j_gene: TRBJ2-7
abundance: once
v_gene: TRBV28
CDR3aa: CASSSYGQGSSYEQYF
CDR3nt: TGTGCCAGCAGTTCCTATGGACAGGGATCCTCCTACGAGCAGTACTTC

d_gene: -
j_gene: TRBJ2-7
abundance: -
v_gene: TRBV6-1
CDR3aa: CASSESGVLYF
CDR3nt: TGTGCCAGCAGTGAATCAGGGGTCCTGTACTTC

d_gene: -
j_gene: TRBJ2-7
abundance: once
v_gene: TRBV6-4
CDR3aa: CASSDPRAMFYEQYF
CDR3nt: TGTGCCAGCAGTGACCCGCGGGCCATGTTCTACGAGCAGTACTTC

d_gene: TRBD1
j_gene: TRBJ2-7
abundance: -
v_gene: TRBV5-1
CDR3aa: CASSSDREPYEQYF
CDR3nt: TGCGCCAGCAGCTCGGACAGGGAACCCTACGAGCAGTACTTC

d_gene: -
j_gene: TRBJ2-2
abundance: -
v_gene: TRBV5-1
CDR3aa: CASSPNVGNTGELFF
CDR3nt: TGCGCCAGCAGCCCTAACGTAGGCAACACCGGGGAGCTGTTTTTT

d_gene: -
j_gene: TRBJ2-2
abundance: -
v_gene: TRBV7-9
CDR3aa: CASSLEDGFAGELFF
CDR3nt: TGTGCCAGCAGCTTAGAGGACGGGTTTGCCGGGGAGCTGTTTTTT

d_gene: -
j_gene: TRBJ2-3
abundance: -
v_gene: TRBV19
CDR3aa: CASSINWFGTDTQYF
CDR3nt: TGTGCCAGTAGTATTAACTGGTTTGGGACAGATACGCAGTATTTT

d_gene: -
j_gene: TRBJ1-6
abundance: -
v_gene: TRBV28
CDR3aa: CASSLEGLINSPLHF
CDR3nt: TGTGCCAGCAGTTTGGAGGGGCTGATTAATTCACCCCTCCACTTT

d_gene: -
j_gene: TRBJ1-6
abundance: -
v_gene: TRBV7-9
CDR3aa: CASSSLGLVESSNSPLHF
CDR3nt: TGTGCCAGCAGCTCCTTAGGGTTGGTTGAGAGCAGTAATTCACCCCTCCACTTT

d_gene: TRBD2
j_gene: TRBJ2-1
abundance: -
v_gene: TRBV4-1
CDR3aa: CASSQIGLVGYNEQFF
CDR3nt: TGCGCCAGCAGCCAAATAGGACTAGTGGGGTACAATGAGCAGTTCTTC

d_gene: -
j_gene: TRBJ2-7
abundance: -
v_gene: TRBV6-5
CDR3aa: CASSYSNPGSSYEQYF
CDR3nt: TGTGCCAGCAGTTACTCGAACCCGGGTTCATCCTACGAGCAGTACTTC

d_gene: -
j_gene: TRBJ1-5
abundance: -
v_gene: TRBV19
CDR3aa: CASSARAGVQPQHF
CDR3nt: TGTGCCAGTAGTGCCAGGGCGGGGGTTCAGCCCCAGCATTTT

d_gene: TRBD2
j_gene: TRBJ2-1
abundance: -
v_gene: TRBV5-4
CDR3aa: CASSLARTSGSYNEQFF
CDR3nt: TGTGCCAGCAGCTTGGCCAGGACTAGTGGTTCCTACAATGAGCAGTTCTTC

d_gene: -
j_gene: TRBJ2-3
abundance: -
v_gene: TRBV19
CDR3aa: CASSPQGPLSTDTQYF
CDR3nt: TGTGCCAGTAGTCCTCAGGGGCCGCTAAGCACAGATACGCAGTATTTT

d_gene: -
j_gene: TRBJ2-1
abundance: -
v_gene: TRBV19
CDR3aa: CASSTYPSEQFF
CDR3nt: TGTGCCAGTAGTACGTACCCCAGTGAGCAGTTCTTC

d_gene: -
j_gene: TRBJ2-6
abundance: -
v_gene: TRBV5-1
CDR3aa: CASSFPTSGANVLTF
CDR3nt: TGCGCCAGCAGCTTCCCAACCTCTGGGGCCAACGTCCTGACTTTC

d_gene: -
j_gene: TRBJ2-2
abundance: -
v_gene: TRBV14
CDR3aa: CASIPVGDKDTGELFF
CDR3nt: TGTGCCAGCATCCCAGTAGGGGATAAGGACACCGGGGAGCTGTTTTTT